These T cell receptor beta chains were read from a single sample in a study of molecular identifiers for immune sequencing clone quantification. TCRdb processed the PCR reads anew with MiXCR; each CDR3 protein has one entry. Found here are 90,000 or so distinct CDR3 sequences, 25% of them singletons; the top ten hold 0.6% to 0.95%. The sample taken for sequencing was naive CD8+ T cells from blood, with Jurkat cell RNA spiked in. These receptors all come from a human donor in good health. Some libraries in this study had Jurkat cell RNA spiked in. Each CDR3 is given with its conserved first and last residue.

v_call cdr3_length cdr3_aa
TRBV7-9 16 CASSSLWTGGSTEAFF
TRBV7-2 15 CASSHSAGTEDTRYF
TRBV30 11 CAWSQGNGYTF
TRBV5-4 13 CASSPGGYNEQFF
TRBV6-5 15 CASSYTLGTRYEQYF
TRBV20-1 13 CSARGRSSYEQYF
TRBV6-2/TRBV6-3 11 CASREDTEAFF
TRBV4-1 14 CASSQDLVLTEAFF
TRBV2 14 CASPFTGPLHGYTF
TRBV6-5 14 CASSSVSGVQPQHF
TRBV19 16 CASSHFETASHQPQHF
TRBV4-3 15 CASSQEFTGGGGYTF
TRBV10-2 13 CASLQGAGTEAFF
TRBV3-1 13 CASSQAGSDTQYF
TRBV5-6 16 CASSLALGGADEKLFF
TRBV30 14 CAWSTEGVDTEAFF
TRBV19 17 CASSIEVIGQVEETLYF
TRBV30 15 CAWSLPTGAKNIQYF
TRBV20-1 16 CSATPRKDRVYNEQFF